The clone carrying this T cell receptor beta chain was seen only a few times. Its antigen is currently unknown. This sample is part of a study of T-cell memory formation after mild COVID-19. Study-wide results and caveats: Among CD4+ contracting clones, most were CM and EM, and CD8+ ones EMRA. The authors left the SARS-CoV-2 specificity of second-wave clones peaking on day 37 unconfirmed. A second wave expanding day 15 to 37 was CD4+-biased; contracting clones were balanced. Pre-infection memory harbored some responding clones, suggesting cross-reactive memory joined.

TCRdb reprocessed the 5' RACE reads with MiXCR, giving one entry per CDR3 protein. This sample has around 420,000 distinct CDR3 sequences, with more than 20% found just once. This clonotype was sampled from an adult woman who had mild COVID-19 (a few samples of this study predate the infection). Cell type and time point are not known. Sequenced material: PBMCs or a T cell subset sorted from them (not recorded which).

The CDR3 nucleotides are TGCAGTGCTAGTGTCCAAGCGGGAGGGACCTCCAACATTCAGTACTTC. Translation gives CSASVQAGGTSNIQYF. The chain combines TRBV20-1 with TRBJ2-4, with 10 nucleotides matching TRBD2. From germline, CDR1 is DFQATT and CDR2 SNEGSKA (reference sequence). J gave up 7 bases and V 3 bases, and 12 bases lay outside the gene matches. This CDR3 is built from 16 residues.